This TCR beta chain was sequenced in a study of type 1 regulatory T cells. Study-wide background: T-allo10 is an in vitro-generated, Tr1-enriched CD4 T cell product specific for alloantigen.

CDR1 is MDHEN and CDR2 is SYDVKM in the germline V gene. The CDR3 has 16 residues. V was shortened by 3 bases and J by 6 bases, with 17 bases between the two germline ends. TCRdb used MiXCR to reprocess the reads, holding one entry per CDR3 protein. This sample has about 68,000 distinct CDR3 sequences, with roughly three fifths found just once. T-allo10 cells from the graft donor were described as anergic, host-alloantigen-specific, and alloantigen-specific suppressors. Remarks on this clonotype: Its antigen is as yet unknown.

The chain employs TRBV28 and TRBJ2-2; tentatively, D is TRBD1 (6 bases). Sequenced material: cultured T cells, either the whole culture or a sorted T cell fraction (not recorded which). Subset noted: Tr1-enriched cell product generated in vitro against host alloantigens. This receptor was taken from a human donor in good health. CDR3: CASSLFDRTKAGELFF. The CDR3 nucleotides are TGTGCCAGCAGTTTGTTCGACAGGACGAAGGCCGGGGAGCTGTTTTTT. The whole variable domain, filled in from reference TRBV28 and TRBJ2-2, reads DVKVTQSSRYLVKRTGEKVFLECVQDMDHENMFWYRQDPGLGLRLIYFSYDVKMKEKGDIPEGYSVSREKKERFSLILESASTNQTSMYLCASSLFDRTKAGELFFGEGSRLTVL.